This T cell receptor beta chain was sequenced for a study of T cell changes during pregnancy in multiple sclerosis. Trimming stripped 4 bases from V and 14 bases from J, with 17 bases between. CDR3 size: 13 residues. The V gene's germline CDR1 is SGHVS and CDR2 FQNEAQ. TCRdb keeps only in-frame clones here, not all; method: immunoSEQ multiplex PCR. The repertoire holds roughly 50,000 clones, with roughly 92% as singletons. The material was CD4+ T cells from peripheral blood mononuclear cells, obtained after pregnancy. This TCR derives from a female donor with multiple sclerosis, enrolled in a pregnancy study. The chain links TRBV7-8 to TRBJ2-2; a weak D match, TRBD1 (9 bases). The CDR3 loop is CASSSGGDRALFF. CDR3 nucleotides: TGTGCCAGCAGCTCGGGGGGGGACAGGGCCCTGTTTTTT. Full variable domain (outside the CDR3, taken from reference TRBV7-8 and TRBJ2-2): GAGVSQSPRYKVAKRGQDVALRCDPISGHVSLFWYQQALGQGPEFLTYFQNEAQLDKSGLPSDRFFAERPEGSVSTLKIQRTQQEDSAVYLCASSSGGDRALFFGEGSRLTVL.